The rows below give T cell receptor beta chains drawn from one sample of a study of T cell changes during pregnancy in multiple sclerosis. Only in-frame clones appear in the TCRdb table, and some are missing; sequencing was by immunoSEQ multiplex PCR. The sample consists of some 38,000 clones, around 90% of them appearing once. Sequencing used CD8+ T cells from peripheral blood mononuclear cells, obtained after pregnancy. Source of these receptors: a female donor with multiple sclerosis, enrolled in a pregnancy study. CDR3s include the opening cysteine and the closing phenylalanine or tryptophan. Fields, in order: CDR3 protein, CDR3 DNA, J gene, V gene, D gene, clone size. D genes are given only for firm matches. Only some rows state a clone size, as once, few, many or a class for expanded clones.

cdr3_aa: CASSLGWRDGHNEQFF
cdr3_nt: TGCGCCAGCAGCTTGGGGTGGAGGGACGGCCACAATGAGCAGTTCTTC
j_call: TRBJ2-1
v_call: TRBV5-1
d_call: NA
clone_size: NA

cdr3_aa: CASSPGQGKSPLYF
cdr3_nt: TGTGCCAGCAGTCCGGGACAGGGCAAATCCCCGCTTTACTTC
j_call: TRBJ2-7
v_call: TRBV6-6
d_call: TRBD1
clone_size: NA

cdr3_aa: CASSAWPGGNEQFF
cdr3_nt: TGTGCCAGCAGTGCCTGGCCTGGGGGGAATGAGCAGTTCTTC
j_call: TRBJ2-1
v_call: TRBV27
d_call: NA
clone_size: NA

cdr3_aa: CASSAIGDTGELFF
cdr3_nt: TGTGCCAGCAGTGCTATCGGGGATACCGGGGAGCTGTTTTTT
j_call: TRBJ2-2
v_call: TRBV25-1
d_call: NA
clone_size: NA

cdr3_aa: CASHQIGGTEAFF
cdr3_nt: TGTGCCAGTCACCAAATAGGGGGCACTGAAGCTTTCTTT
j_call: TRBJ1-1
v_call: TRBV27
d_call: NA
clone_size: NA

cdr3_aa: CATSIAGHREAFF
cdr3_nt: TGTGCCACCAGCATAGCGGGACACCGAGAAGCTTTCTTT
j_call: TRBJ1-1
v_call: TRBV15
d_call: NA
clone_size: NA

cdr3_aa: CASSSGQRNTEAFF
cdr3_nt: TGTGCCAGCAGCTCGGGACAGAGGAATACTGAAGCTTTCTTT
j_call: TRBJ1-1
v_call: TRBV7-9
d_call: TRBD1
clone_size: NA

cdr3_aa: CASSLDPYTGELFF
cdr3_nt: TGTGCCAGCAGCTTGGATCCCTACACCGGGGAGCTGTTTTTT
j_call: TRBJ2-2
v_call: TRBV5-4
d_call: NA
clone_size: NA

cdr3_aa: CASSWPGGRIVPYEQYF
cdr3_nt: TGTGCCAGCAGCTGGCCCGGGGGGCGAATAGTGCCCTACGAGCAGTACTTC
j_call: TRBJ2-7
v_call: TRBV5-6
d_call: NA
clone_size: NA

cdr3_aa: CAWSVGSDEQFF
cdr3_nt: TGTGCCTGGAGTGTGGGGAGTGATGAGCAGTTCTTC
j_call: TRBJ2-1
v_call: TRBV30
d_call: NA
clone_size: NA

cdr3_aa: CASSLGQGEAFF
cdr3_nt: TGTGCCAGCAGCTTGGGACAGGGGGAAGCTTTCTTT
j_call: TRBJ1-1
v_call: TRBV5-4
d_call: TRBD1
clone_size: NA

cdr3_aa: CASSVADTAYEQYF
cdr3_nt: TGTGCCAGCAGCGTAGCCGACACCGCCTACGAGCAGTACTTC
j_call: TRBJ2-7
v_call: TRBV9
d_call: NA
clone_size: NA

cdr3_aa: CASRESGTSTEAFF
cdr3_nt: TGTGCCAGCAGAGAGTCAGGGACATCCACTGAAGCTTTCTTT
j_call: TRBJ1-1
v_call: TRBV2
d_call: NA
clone_size: NA

cdr3_aa: CASSIRGGYGYTF
cdr3_nt: TGTGCCAGTAGTATAAGGGGAGGCTATGGCTACACCTTC
j_call: TRBJ1-2
v_call: TRBV19
d_call: NA
clone_size: NA

cdr3_aa: CASRSGGAGYTF
cdr3_nt: TGTGCCAGCAGATCCGGTGGGGCCGGCTACACCTTC
j_call: TRBJ1-2
v_call: TRBV5-4
d_call: NA
clone_size: NA

cdr3_aa: CSAFLGGYTF
cdr3_nt: TGCAGTGCATTCCTGGGCGGCTACACCTTC
j_call: TRBJ1-2
v_call: TRBV20-1
d_call: NA
clone_size: NA

cdr3_aa: CASSDPTSGVGTGELFF
cdr3_nt: TGTGCCAGCAGCGATCCCACTAGCGGGGTGGGCACCGGGGAGCTGTTTTTT
j_call: TRBJ2-2
v_call: TRBV9
d_call: TRBD2
clone_size: once

cdr3_aa: CASSLRGRSGNTIYF
cdr3_nt: TGTGCCAGCAGTTTACGTGGGAGGTCTGGAAACACCATATATTTT
j_call: TRBJ1-3
v_call: TRBV27
d_call: NA
clone_size: NA

cdr3_aa: CASSPGIDYEQYF
cdr3_nt: TGCGCCAGCAGCCCAGGGATAGACTACGAGCAGTACTTC
j_call: TRBJ2-7
v_call: TRBV5-1
d_call: NA
clone_size: NA

cdr3_aa: CASGSRGNEAFF
cdr3_nt: TGTGCCAGCGGTAGTCGAGGGAATGAAGCTTTCTTT
j_call: TRBJ1-1
v_call: TRBV30
d_call: NA
clone_size: few

cdr3_aa: CASSPTGHEQYF
cdr3_nt: TGTGCCAGCAGCCCGACAGGGCACGAGCAGTACTTC
j_call: TRBJ2-7
v_call: TRBV14
d_call: TRBD1
clone_size: NA

cdr3_aa: CASFGVAGGPGSWQFF
cdr3_nt: TGTGCCAGCTTCGGGGTAGCGGGAGGGCCTGGGTCCTGGCAGTTCTTC
j_call: TRBJ2-1
v_call: TRBV28
d_call: TRBD2
clone_size: NA

cdr3_aa: CASSGSGRADETQYF
cdr3_nt: TGTGCCAGCAGCGGTAGCGGGAGGGCCGATGAGACCCAGTACTTC
j_call: TRBJ2-5
v_call: TRBV9
d_call: TRBD2
clone_size: NA

cdr3_aa: CASSFFAGVGTGELFF
cdr3_nt: TGTGCCAGCAGTTTTTTTGCGGGAGTCGGAACCGGGGAGCTGTTTTTT
j_call: TRBJ2-2
v_call: TRBV28
d_call: TRBD2
clone_size: once

cdr3_aa: CASSSRPGYQETQYF
cdr3_nt: TGTGCCAGCAGCTCCCGCCCGGGGTACCAAGAGACCCAGTACTTC
j_call: TRBJ2-5
v_call: TRBV7-6
d_call: NA
clone_size: NA

cdr3_aa: CAWTFGGGPYNEQFF
cdr3_nt: TGTGCCTGGACGTTCGGGGGAGGCCCCTACAATGAGCAGTTCTTC
j_call: TRBJ2-1
v_call: TRBV30
d_call: NA
clone_size: NA

cdr3_aa: CASSVASGYNEQFF
cdr3_nt: TGTGCCAGCAGCGTAGCTTCCGGTTACAATGAGCAGTTCTTC
j_call: TRBJ2-1
v_call: TRBV9
d_call: NA
clone_size: NA

cdr3_aa: CASSLAWATYNEQFF
cdr3_nt: TGTGCCAGCAGCTTGGCCTGGGCGACCTACAATGAGCAGTTCTTC
j_call: TRBJ2-1
v_call: TRBV5-8
d_call: NA
clone_size: NA

cdr3_aa: CASSTDRTDIQETQYF
cdr3_nt: TGTGCCAGCAGCACAGATCGGACAGATATCCAAGAGACCCAGTACTTC
j_call: TRBJ2-5
v_call: TRBV28
d_call: NA
clone_size: NA

cdr3_aa: CASSVGLAALDEQFF
cdr3_nt: TGTGCCAGCAGCGTAGGACTAGCGGCCCTCGATGAGCAGTTCTTC
j_call: TRBJ2-1
v_call: TRBV9
d_call: TRBD2
clone_size: NA

cdr3_aa: CASSLARGGSYEQYF
cdr3_nt: TGTGCCAGCAGCTTGGCACGCGGGGGCTCCTACGAGCAGTACTTC
j_call: TRBJ2-7
v_call: TRBV5-5
d_call: TRBD2
clone_size: NA

cdr3_aa: CASSVTPGLAGGGNEQFF
cdr3_nt: TGTGCCAGCAGCGTAACCCCCGGACTAGCGGGAGGAGGGAATGAGCAGTTCTTC
j_call: TRBJ2-1
v_call: TRBV9
d_call: TRBD2
clone_size: NA

cdr3_aa: CASKQGPGTEAFF
cdr3_nt: TGTGCCAGCAAACAGGGTCCGGGCACTGAAGCTTTCTTT
j_call: TRBJ1-1
v_call: TRBV27
d_call: NA
clone_size: NA

cdr3_aa: CASSLELAGQETQYF
cdr3_nt: TGCGCCAGCAGCTTAGAGCTAGCGGGGCAAGAGACCCAGTACTTC
j_call: TRBJ2-5
v_call: TRBV5-1
d_call: TRBD2
clone_size: once

cdr3_aa: CASSDPDRQETQYF
cdr3_nt: TGTGCCAGCAGTGACCCGGACAGACAAGAGACCCAGTACTTC
j_call: TRBJ2-5
v_call: TRBV2
d_call: NA
clone_size: few

cdr3_aa: CASSKFTSGAFSYEQYF
cdr3_nt: TGTGCCAGCAGCAAATTCACTAGCGGGGCCTTCTCCTACGAGCAGTACTTC
j_call: TRBJ2-7
v_call: TRBV5-6
d_call: TRBD2
clone_size: NA

cdr3_aa: CASSLSAYNEQFF
cdr3_nt: TGTGCCAGCAGTTTATCAGCGTACAATGAGCAGTTCTTC
j_call: TRBJ2-1
v_call: TRBV27
d_call: NA
clone_size: NA

cdr3_aa: CASRQDGSNQPQHF
cdr3_nt: TGTGCCAGCAGGCAAGACGGGAGCAATCAGCCCCAGCATTTT
j_call: TRBJ1-5
v_call: TRBV2
d_call: NA
clone_size: NA

cdr3_aa: CASSLVGTSGGPPYEQYF
cdr3_nt: TGTGCCAGCAGCTTGGTAGGCACTAGCGGGGGGCCCCCCTACGAGCAGTACTTC
j_call: TRBJ2-7
v_call: TRBV5-4
d_call: TRBD2
clone_size: NA

cdr3_aa: CASSKTSGMETQYF
cdr3_nt: TGTGCCAGCAGTAAGACTAGCGGGATGGAGACCCAGTACTTC
j_call: TRBJ2-5
v_call: TRBV9
d_call: TRBD2
clone_size: NA

cdr3_aa: CASSGTGEAFF
cdr3_nt: TGCGCCAGCAGCGGGACAGGGGAAGCTTTCTTT
j_call: TRBJ1-1
v_call: TRBV5-1
d_call: TRBD1
clone_size: NA

cdr3_aa: CASSFLVSSPGGDEKLFF
cdr3_nt: TGTGCCAGCAGTTTTCTAGTCTCCTCCCCCGGGGGTGATGAAAAACTGTTTTTT
j_call: TRBJ1-4
v_call: TRBV28
d_call: NA
clone_size: NA

cdr3_aa: CASSLELASDGELFF
cdr3_nt: TGTGCCAGCAGTTTAGAACTAGCGTCGGACGGGGAGCTGTTTTTT
j_call: TRBJ2-2
v_call: TRBV27
d_call: TRBD2
clone_size: NA

cdr3_aa: CASSTERASYEQYF
cdr3_nt: TGTGCCAGCAGCACCGAGAGAGCCTCCTACGAGCAGTACTTC
j_call: TRBJ2-7
v_call: TRBV7-2
d_call: NA
clone_size: NA

cdr3_aa: CATKEAGELFF
cdr3_nt: TGTGCCACCAAGGAGGCCGGGGAGCTGTTTTTT
j_call: TRBJ2-2
v_call: TRBV6-5
d_call: NA
clone_size: once

cdr3_aa: CASRSKRAGISYNEQFF
cdr3_nt: TGTGCCAGCAGATCGAAGAGAGCGGGAATTTCCTACAATGAGCAGTTCTTC
j_call: TRBJ2-1
v_call: TRBV27
d_call: TRBD2
clone_size: once

cdr3_aa: CATTPVAGQGETEAFF
cdr3_nt: TGTGCCACTACCCCAGTGGCGGGACAGGGGGAGACTGAAGCTTTCTTT
j_call: TRBJ1-1
v_call: TRBV9
d_call: TRBD1
clone_size: NA

cdr3_aa: CASSPRDTYEQYF
cdr3_nt: TGTGCCAGCTCACCTCGGGACACCTACGAGCAGTACTTC
j_call: TRBJ2-7
v_call: TRBV18
d_call: NA
clone_size: NA

cdr3_aa: CASRDPGTGDGETQYF
cdr3_nt: TGTGCCAGCAGGGACCCCGGGACAGGGGATGGAGAGACCCAGTACTTC
j_call: TRBJ2-5
v_call: TRBV2
d_call: TRBD1
clone_size: NA

cdr3_aa: CASTGAAGGQRDYNEQFF
cdr3_nt: TGTGCCAGCACAGGGGCAGCGGGAGGCCAGAGGGACTACAATGAGCAGTTCTTC
j_call: TRBJ2-1
v_call: TRBV2
d_call: TRBD2
clone_size: NA

cdr3_aa: CASSLGRGAGGATEAFF
cdr3_nt: TGTGCCAGCAGCTTAGGCAGGGGGGCAGGGGGCGCAACTGAAGCTTTCTTT
j_call: TRBJ1-1
v_call: TRBV7-9
d_call: TRBD1
clone_size: NA